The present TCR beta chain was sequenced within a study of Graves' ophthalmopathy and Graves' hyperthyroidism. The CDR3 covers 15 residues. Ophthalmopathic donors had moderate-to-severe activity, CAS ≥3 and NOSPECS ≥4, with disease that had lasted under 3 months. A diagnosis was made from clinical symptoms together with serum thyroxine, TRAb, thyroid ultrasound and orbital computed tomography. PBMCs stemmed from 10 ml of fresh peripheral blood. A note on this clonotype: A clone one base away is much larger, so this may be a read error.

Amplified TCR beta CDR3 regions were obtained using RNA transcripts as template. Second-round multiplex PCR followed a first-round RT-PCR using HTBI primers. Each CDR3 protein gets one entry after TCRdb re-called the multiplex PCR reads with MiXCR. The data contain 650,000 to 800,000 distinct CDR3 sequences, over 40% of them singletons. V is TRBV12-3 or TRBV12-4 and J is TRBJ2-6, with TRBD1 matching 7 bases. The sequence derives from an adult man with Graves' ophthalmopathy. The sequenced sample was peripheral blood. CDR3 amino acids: CAISQGVAGANVLTF. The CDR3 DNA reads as TGTGCCATCAGTCAGGGGGTCGCTGGGGCCAACGTCCTGACTTTC.